This T cell receptor (beta chain) was obtained from a study of early T cells in non-severe SARS-CoV-2 infection. About the study: Chains were unpaired, as sequencing was done on bulk RNA from unsorted whole blood. Study-wide findings and caveats: Private and CD4 specificities were missed by VDJdb matching, which favored anti-spike CD8 responses.

There are many counts of this clonotype. The antigen remains undetermined. Molecules of cDNA were individually given unique molecular identifiers that were attached to them. MiXCR was run by TCRdb on the 5' RACE reads, yielding one entry per CDR3 protein. The sample carries some 80,000 distinct CDR3 sequences, approximately 12% recorded once. V shed 6 bases and J 4 bases; nucleotides not matched to a gene: 7. This CDR3 spans 15 amino acids. CDR1 DFQATT and CDR2 SNEGSKA come from the germline V gene (reference sequence). V gene TRBV20-1 combines with J gene TRBJ2-2; the match to TRBD2 covers 11 bases. The clonotype originates from an adult who was a healthcare worker with PCR-confirmed SARS-CoV-2 infection or an uninfected control (not recorded which). Sequenced: whole blood. In DNA, the CDR3 is TGCAGTGCGTCCGGGACTAGCGGTACCACCGGGGAGCTGTTTTTT. Translation gives CSASGTSGTTGELFF.